The clone carrying this TCR beta chain was seen once. No antigen is known for it. Molecules of cDNA were individually given unique molecular identifiers that were attached to them. TCRdb passed the 5' RACE reads through MiXCR, listing each CDR3 protein once. The sample consists of 70,000 to 85,000 distinct CDR3 sequences, about 12% of them appearing once. These data belong to a study of early T cells in non-severe SARS-CoV-2 infection. Study-wide background: Unsorted whole-blood RNA was sequenced in bulk, leaving chains unpaired. Study findings and constraints: Matching against VDJdb likely underestimated virus-specific expansions, favoring anti-spike CD8.

Germline assignment: CDR1 SQVTM and CDR2 ANQGSEA. V shed 7 bases and J 5 bases; nucleotides not matched to a gene: 3. CDR3 size: 12 residues. The chain employs TRBV29-1 and TRBJ2-5; 11 positions agree with TRBD2. This TCR derives from an adult who was a healthcare worker with PCR-confirmed SARS-CoV-2 infection or an uninfected control (not recorded which). The specimen was whole blood. CDR3 nucleotides: TGCAGCGGGACTAGCGGGCTGGAGACCCAGTACTTC. Amino acids: CSGTSGLETQYF.